The 29 T cell receptor beta chains reported below all come from one sample, sequenced in a study of OX40 agonist ivuxolimab in advanced cancers. TCRdb keeps only in-frame clones here, not all; method: immunoSEQ multiplex PCR. The sample shows around 77,000 clones, roughly 86% of them seen only once. Specimen: CD4+ or CD8+ T cells sorted from blood, collected in a trial of the OX40 agonist ivuxolimab. All receptors come from an adult with an advanced solid tumor such as melanoma, head and neck, liver or kidney cancer.

The chain is built from TRBV29-1 and TRBJ1-2; unclear D gene. V lost 4 bases and J lost 4, with 7 bases in between. The CDR3 is made up of 11 amino acids. Looked up from germline, CDR1 is SQVTM and CDR2 is ANQGSEA. CDR3 coding DNA: TGCAGCGTTGGCGACACCTATGGCTACACCTTC. Its translation: CSVGDTYGYTF.

The rearrangement joins TRBV7-2 to TRBJ1-6; D is unresolved. The CDR3 is 15 residues long. The V and J ends lost 3 bases and 14 bases respectively, with 20 bases between them. From germline, CDR1 is SGHTA and CDR2 FQGNSA. DNA for the CDR3: TGTGCCAGCAGCTTGTTACAGCCTACCGTCTCGGCCCTCCACTTT. This gives the protein CASSLLQPTVSALHF.

This clone has only one observation. The chain uses TRBV5-5 and TRBJ1-5; unclear D gene. V was pared by 4 bases and J by 1 base, with 12 bases between. The CDR3 runs to 15 residues. Germline lookup yields CDR1 SGHKS and CDR2 YYEKEE (reference sequence). The CDR3 DNA follows: TGTGCCAGCAGCGGATGGGGAATCAGCAATCAGCCCCAGCATTTT. Translated: CASSGWGISNQPQHF.

This clone was seen more than once but under ten times. V is TRBV18 and J is TRBJ1-4; no clear D gene. The V and J ends lost 3 bases and 0 bases respectively, with 5 bases between them. The CDR3 length is 14 residues. Germline V gene data show CDR1 as KGHSH and CDR2 as LQKENI. In DNA, the CDR3 is TGTGCCAGCTCACCCGGGCCAACTAATGAAAAACTGTTTTTT. Translated, it gives CASSPGPTNEKLFF.

The CDR3 DNA is TGTGCCAGCAGTTACGCCCCGGGCAGGGTAGGCACTGAAGCTTTCTTT. This encodes CASSYAPGRVGTEAFF. The gene calls are TRBV6-5 and TRBJ1-1; maybe TRBD1 (5 bases). This CDR3 contains 16 residues. V dropped 2 bases and J dropped 4 bases, with 17 bases sitting between them. Looked up from germline, CDR1 is MNHEY and CDR2 is SVGAGI.

The CDR3 reads CASSEWAEKLFF. The CDR3 DNA is TGTGCCAGCAGTGAGTGGGCCGAAAAACTGTTTTTT. The V and J genes are TRBV2 and TRBJ1-4; D is unclear. Germline CDR1 is SNHLY and CDR2 is FYNNEI. V lost 3 bases and J 8 bases, leaving 7 bases between the germline ends. This CDR3 contains 12 residues.

To note about this clone: This CDR3 fails to terminate in the conserved phenylalanine or tryptophan, so it likely reflects a read error. No DNA is shown, since the ends of the CDR3 on it are uncertain; the CDR3 is the one TCRdb lists. The chain has TRBV2 and TRBJ1-1; the D call TRBD1 from the table was never checked on the DNA. Germline CDR1 SNHLY, CDR2 FYNNEI. Termini included, the CDR3 measures 13 amino acids. The CDR3: CASSVGFGDREAL.

This sequence joins TRBV19 and TRBJ1-1, with D tentatively TRBD1 (5 bases). V was pared by 10 bases and J by 1 base, with 16 bases between. Germline CDR1 reads LNHDA; CDR2 reads SQIVND (reference sequence). The CDR3 is 14 residues long. CDR3 DNA: TGTGCCATTCAATTCGGGGCAGGGAACACTGAAGCTTTCTTT. Its translation: CAIQFGAGNTEAFF.

This chain links TRBV7-9 with TRBJ2-7, with TRBD2 as a possible D gene (5 bases). V shed 5 bases and J shed 5 bases, with 13 bases lying between them. This CDR3 is built from 13 residues. Germline V gene data show CDR1 as SEHNR and CDR2 as FQNEAQ (reference sequence). CDR3 coding DNA: TGTGCCAGCAGCCCTAGAGACGGGGACGAGCAGTACTTC. Amino acids: CASSPRDGDEQYF.

The rearrangement links TRBV30 to TRBJ1-1; 7 nucleotides line up with TRBD1. With V trimmed by 0 bases and J by 3 bases, 7 bases remained unmatched. Looked up from germline, CDR1 is GTSNPN and CDR2 is SVGIG (reference sequence). There are 15 residues in the CDR3. The CDR3 spells CAWSVGGAKYTEAFF. The CDR3 coding sequence is TGTGCCTGGAGTGTAGGGGGCGCCAAGTACACTGAAGCTTTCTTT.

The J gene is TRBJ1-1, the V gene TRBV28, with D possibly TRBD1 on 6 matching bases. The CDR3 totals 14 residues. The V end was cut by 6 bases, the J end by 5 bases, with 16 bases between. Germline CDR1 reads MDHEN; CDR2 reads SYDVKM. The CDR3 nucleotides read TGTGCCAGCAGCCGAGGACAGTCTTCGACTGAAGCTTTCTTT. Translating it yields CASSRGQSSTEAFF.

This clone has just a few counts. This rearrangement joins TRBV11-2 to TRBJ1-2; D perhaps matches TRBD1 (6 bases). Germline assignment: CDR1 SGHAT and CDR2 FQNNGV. The V end was cut by 2 bases, the J end by 2 bases, with 15 bases between. The length of the CDR3 is 16 residues. The CDR3 DNA reads as TGTGCCAGCAGCTTAAATACAGGGTTCGGGAACTATGGCTACACCTTC. Encoded protein: CASSLNTGFGNYGYTF.

The chain combines TRBV7-2 with TRBJ1-1; 8 bases map to TRBD1. Trimming at V came to 5 bases and at J to 0 bases, leaving 5 bases not matched to a gene. Per germline, CDR1 SGHTA and CDR2 FQGNSA. This CDR3 is 15 amino acids long. In nucleotides, the CDR3 is TGTGCCAGCAGCCGACGGACAGGGATGAACACTGAAGCTTTCTTT. It specifies CASSRRTGMNTEAFF.

The genes are TRBV5-1 and TRBJ1-1; 8 bases fit TRBD1. Germline V gene sequence: CDR1 SGHRS, CDR2 YFSETQ. This CDR3 has 13 amino acids. V lost 3 bases and J lost 6; bases outside the gene matches: 4. DNA for the CDR3: TGCGCCAGCAGCTCTCAGGGGGCCGCTGAAGCTTTCTTT. Amino acid sequence: CASSSQGAAEAFF.

This clone was recorded once. This rearrangement joins TRBV5-1 to TRBJ1-1; 8 bases are shared with TRBD1. In germline, CDR1 is SGHRS, CDR2 YFSETQ. The trim removed 5 bases at V and 1 base at J, leaving 4 bases unmatched. The CDR3 runs to 14 residues. The CDR3 DNA is TGCGCCAGCAGGTGGGGACAGGAGAACACTGAAGCTTTCTTT. Translated, it gives CASRWGQENTEAFF. Based on the CDR3 plus reference TRBV5-1 and TRBJ1-1, the full variable domain is KAGVTQTPRYLIKTRGQQVTLSCSPISGHRSVSWYQQTPGQGLQFLFEYFSETQRNKGNFPGRFSGRQFSNSRSEMNVSTLELGDSALYLCASRWGQENTEAFFGQGTRLTVV.

A single count supports this clone. The CDR3 nucleotides read TGTGCCAGCGAGACGCGACGGACCGGGGAGCTGTTTTTT. Encoded protein: CASETRRTGELFF. The genes are TRBV28 and TRBJ2-2; D not resolved. The CDR3 loop spans 13 amino acids. CDR1 MDHEN and CDR2 SYDVKM come from the germline V gene. Trimming removed 8 bases at V and 5 bases at J, with 12 bases between.

V and J are TRBV7-8 and TRBJ1-4, with TRBD1 as a possible D gene (5 bases). Between the trimmed V and J ends, which lost 2 bases and 6 bases, there was a span of 7 bases. The CDR3 sequence is 13 residues long. Germline V CDR1 and CDR2: SGHVS, FQNEAQ. The CDR3 sequence: CASSLLGDEKLFF. The CDR3 region has the DNA TGTGCCAGCAGCTTACTAGGGGATGAAAAACTGTTTTTT.

This chain uses TRBV30 with TRBJ2-2; 9 nucleotides match TRBD1. This CDR3 has 13 amino acids. CDR1 and CDR2 from the germline V gene are GTSNPN and SVGIG (reference sequence). The CDR3, as DNA: TGTGCTTGCCGACAGGGGGGCCCCGGGGAGCTGTTTTTT. Translated, it gives CACRQGGPGELFF.

The chain carries TRBV11-2 and TRBJ2-7, with TRBD1 matching over 11 bases. Germline V gene lookup returns CDR1 SGHAT and CDR2 FQNNGV. This CDR3 comprises 15 residues. After removal of 8 bases from V and 4 bases from J, the junction contained 10 bases not matched to a gene. The CDR3 DNA reads as TGTGCCAGCGGGTCCGGGGACAGGGGGATTTACGAGCAGTACTTC. Amino acid sequence: CASGSGDRGIYEQYF.

This sequence joins TRBV7-8 and TRBJ2-5, with D perhaps matching TRBD1 or TRBD2 (5 bases each). The end of the DNA is better explained by TRBJ2-7, so the J call may be wrong. Germline CDR1 SGHVS, CDR2 FQNEAQ. The CDR3 consists of 15 residues. Here the CDR3 DNA reads TGTGCCAGCAGCCCGAGCCCGGGGCAGTTCTACGAGCAGTACTTC. Protein product: CASSPSPGQFYEQYF.

This clone was seen once. This chain uses TRBV30 with TRBJ1-2; D not resolved. The CDR3 extends over 11 amino acids. The germline V gene has CDR1 GTSNPN and CDR2 SVGIG (reference sequence). Trimming removed 4 bases at V and 5 bases at J, with 8 bases between. The chain's CDR3 is CAWIGGYGYTF. The CDR3 nucleotides read TGTGCCTGGATTGGCGGGTATGGCTACACCTTC.

The chain combines TRBV6-6 with TRBJ2-7; TRBD1 might be the D (6 bases). V was pared by 5 bases and J by 2 bases, with 16 bases between. Germline-derived CDR1 and CDR2 are MNHNY and SVGAGI (reference sequence). The CDR3 sequence is 15 residues long. CDR3 in DNA: TGTGCCAGCAGTCCAACAGGGACCACAACCTACGAGCAGTACTTC. The encoded protein is CASSPTGTTTYEQYF.

The chain couples TRBV2 to TRBJ1-2, with 9 bases aligning to TRBD1. The CDR3 contains 13 residues. Germline loops: CDR1 SNHLY, CDR2 FYNNEI. V shed 7 bases, J shed 6 bases, and the junction held 6 bases outside the gene matches. CDR3 DNA sequence: TGTGCCAGCACCCTGGACAGGGGTAATGGCTACACCTTC. Protein product: CASTLDRGNGYTF.

This rearrangement joins TRBV14 to TRBJ1-3, with D unclear. V was pared by 2 bases and J by 2 bases, with 13 bases between. The germline V gene has CDR1 SGHDN and CDR2 FVKESK. The CDR3 runs to 16 residues. In DNA, the CDR3 is TGTGCCAGCAGCCAAACTTTGGCGGTGACTGGAAACACCATATATTTT. Encoded protein: CASSQTLAVTGNTIYF.

This chain joins TRBV4-2 and TRBJ2-3, with TRBD2 matching over 11 bases. Losses at the gene ends were 4 bases for V and 4 bases for J; bases not matched to a gene: 13. This CDR3 contains 18 residues. Looked up from germline, CDR1 is LGHNA and CDR2 is YNFKEQ. CDR3 region: CASSPLAGGPGEPDTQYF. The CDR3 DNA sequence: TGTGCCAGCAGCCCTTTAGCGGGAGGGCCAGGTGAGCCAGATACGCAGTATTTT.

The J gene is TRBJ2-1, the V gene TRBV11-1, with D tentatively TRBD1 (6 bases). This CDR3 is built from 14 residues. Germline V gene sequence: CDR1 SGHAT, CDR2 FQDESV (reference sequence). Trimming shortened V by 4 bases and J by 4 bases, and 11 bases separated the two germline ends. The CDR3 bases are TGTGCCAGCAGCTCCAACGGACAGTACAATGAGCAGTTCTTC. This codes for CASSSNGQYNEQFF.

This clone has only a few counts. A read error is likely, as this CDR3 ends without the conserved phenylalanine or tryptophan. The limits of the CDR3 on the DNA are not certain, so only TCRdb's listed CDR3 is given. The chain joins TRBV6-4 to TRBJ2-2; the D call in the table, TRBD2, was not verified against the DNA. Germline V CDR1 and CDR2: MRHNA, SNTAGT. With termini counted, the CDR3 has 15 amino acids. CDR3: CASSPSVERRTGFFD.

The DNA for the CDR3 is TGTGCCTGGAGTGCTCGGGGGATCTATGGCTACACCTTC. This translates into CAWSARGIYGYTF. The V gene is TRBV30, the J gene TRBJ1-2; the D gene is possibly TRBD1 (5 bases). Germline V gene lookup returns CDR1 GTSNPN and CDR2 SVGIG (reference sequence). The CDR3 runs to 13 residues. With 1 base removed from V and 4 bases from J, the gap between germline ends came to 10 bases.

The V call is TRBV6-6, the J call TRBJ2-7; weak D call: TRBD2 (6 bases). The V and J ends lost 6 bases and 4 bases respectively, with 10 bases between them. The CDR3 covers 12 residues. CDR1 MNHNY and CDR2 SVGAGI come from the germline V gene (reference sequence). The CDR3 is CASSPGLYEQYF. The CDR3, as DNA: TGTGCCAGCAGCCCGGGACTTTACGAGCAGTACTTC.